The rows below give T cell receptor beta chains drawn from one sample of a study of regulatory T cells in long-lasting Graves disease. MiXCR was run by TCRdb on the multiplex PCR reads, yielding one entry per CDR3 protein. The sample carries around 430,000 distinct CDR3 sequences, approximately 23% recorded once. This specimen was peripheral blood mononuclear cells (PBMCs), taken when the disease was refractory, from a patient treated with antithyroid drugs. The receptor source for this set is a female donor with Graves disease. The CDR3 runs from the conserved cysteine through the conserved F or W. A D gene is named only where the DNA matches it firmly. Where a row states a size, it is once, few, many or the class of an expanded clone; other rows omit it.

V,J,size,D,CDR3,DNA
TRBV2,TRBJ1-2,many,NA,CASSAARYYGYTF,TGTGCCAGCAGTGCGGCCCGATACTATGGCTACACCTTC
TRBV9,TRBJ2-7,few,NA,CASSAPRDGEQYF,TGTGCCAGCAGCGCCCCCCGGGACGGCGAGCAGTACTTC
TRBV12-3/TRBV12-4,TRBJ1-5,few,NA,CASSFNVRDRDSNQPQHF,TGTGCCAGCAGTTTTAATGTCCGGGACCGGGATAGCAATCAGCCCCAGCATTTT
TRBV7-2,TRBJ2-6,few,NA,CASSFGGGGANVLTF,TGTGCCAGCAGCTTTGGGGGAGGTGGGGCCAACGTCCTGACTTTC
TRBV6-2/TRBV6-3,TRBJ2-4,NA,NA,CASSSRTSLAKNIQYF,TGTGCCAGCAGTTCACGGACATCTCTAGCCAAAAACATTCAGTACTTC
TRBV7-9,TRBJ2-7,NA,TRBD1,CASSQPLGDRASYEQYF,TGTGCCAGCAGCCAACCCCTGGGGGACAGGGCCTCCTACGAGCAGTACTTC
TRBV6-1,TRBJ2-7,many,TRBD1,CASSERTGGEQYF,TGTGCCAGCAGTGAAAGGACAGGGGGCGAGCAGTACTTC
TRBV27,TRBJ2-5,NA,TRBD2,CASSPGTSGGVGLETQYF,TGTGCCAGCAGTCCCGGGACTAGCGGGGGGGTAGGTCTAGAGACCCAGTACTTC
TRBV2,TRBJ2-3,NA,NA,CASSDVRPDTQYF,TGTGCCAGCAGCGACGTGAGACCGGATACGCAGTATTTT
TRBV18,TRBJ2-5,NA,NA,CASSPPIASQETQYF,TGTGCCAGCTCACCACCGATCGCAAGCCAAGAGACCCAGTACTTC
TRBV20-1,TRBJ2-2,few,NA,CNARGTWSNTGELFF,TGCAATGCTAGAGGCACCTGGTCGAACACCGGGGAGCTGTTTTTT
TRBV29-1,TRBJ2-5,many,TRBD1,CSVRDRGSGTQYF,TGCAGCGTCCGGGACAGGGGAAGTGGGACCCAGTACTTC
TRBV19,TRBJ2-7,few,TRBD1,CASSADRARSYEQYF,TGTGCCAGTAGTGCCGACAGGGCCAGATCCTACGAGCAGTACTTC
TRBV11-2,TRBJ1-1,many,NA,CASSLVPGFDTEAFF,TGTGCCAGCAGCTTAGTGCCAGGATTCGACACTGAAGCTTTCTTT
TRBV7-3,TRBJ1-5,NA,NA,CASSLSTGQPQHF,TGTGCCAGCAGCTTATCGACAGGACAGCCCCAGCATTTT
TRBV2,TRBJ2-5,many,NA,CASTRQLETQYF,TGTGCCAGCACCAGACAGCTGGAGACCCAGTACTTC
TRBV20-1,TRBJ1-4,many,TRBD1,CSASRGAHEKLFF,TGCAGTGCTTCCAGGGGGGCACATGAAAAACTGTTTTTT
TRBV4-1,TRBJ2-6,NA,NA,CASSQVGSSGANVLTF,TGCGCCAGCAGCCAAGTCGGGAGCTCTGGGGCCAACGTCCTGACTTTC
TRBV6-1,TRBJ2-2,NA,NA,CASRPAGQATGELFF,TGTGCCAGCAGACCCGCGGGCCAAGCAACCGGGGAGCTGTTTTTT
TRBV12-3/TRBV12-4,TRBJ1-1,many,NA,CASRRVLNTEAFF,TGTGCCAGCAGAAGGGTTTTGAACACTGAAGCTTTCTTT
TRBV6-5,TRBJ1-2,NA,NA,CASSYAGADGYTF,TGTGCCAGCAGTTATGCGGGGGCAGATGGCTACACCTTC
TRBV28,TRBJ2-7,many,TRBD2,CATTGEGGAYEQYF,TGTGCCACCACGGGGGAGGGAGGGGCCTACGAGCAGTACTTC
TRBV20-1,TRBJ1-6,few,TRBD1,CSARTGKNSPLHF,TGCAGTGCTCGGACAGGGAAAAATTCACCCCTCCACTTT
TRBV14,TRBJ2-3,NA,NA,CASSQELTDTQYF,TGTGCCAGCAGCCAAGAACTCACAGATACGCAGTATTTT
TRBV7-2,TRBJ2-5,many,TRBD1,CASSLRQGAFQETQYF,TGTGCCAGCAGCTTACGCCAGGGGGCTTTCCAAGAGACCCAGTACTTC
TRBV3-1,TRBJ2-2,NA,TRBD2,CASSQDGGAGELFF,TGTGCCAGCAGCCAAGACGGGGGGGCCGGGGAGCTGTTTTTT
TRBV7-9,TRBJ1-3,NA,NA,CASSPSWFSGTTIYF,TGTGCCAGCAGCCCGTCCTGGTTTTCTGGAACCACCATATATTTT
TRBV20-1,TRBJ2-5,NA,TRBD1,CSARDRGLGETQYF,TGCAGTGCTAGGGACAGGGGCCTCGGGGAGACCCAGTACTTC
TRBV6-5,TRBJ1-2,many,NA,CASSYSGQTNYGYTF,TGTGCCAGCAGTTACTCAGGACAGACCAACTATGGCTACACCTTC
TRBV10-3,TRBJ2-1,few,NA,CAISESNSNEQFF,TGTGCCATCAGTGAGTCTAATTCCAATGAGCAGTTCTTC
TRBV18,TRBJ1-5,once,NA,CASSPLSGEPQHF,TGTGCCAGCTCACCACTCTCAGGGGAACCCCAGCATTTT
TRBV20-1,TRBJ2-1,few,NA,CSARLSQVGYNEQFF,TGCAGTGCTAGACTATCCCAGGTGGGCTACAATGAGCAGTTCTTC
TRBV13,TRBJ1-1,NA,NA,CASSLRGGSVNTEAFF,TGTGCCAGCAGCCTAAGGGGAGGTAGTGTGAACACTGAAGCTTTCTTT